This is a list of T cell receptor beta chains from one sample in a study of T cells in tumors after PD-1 blockade. Clones were read by immunoSEQ multiplex PCR, and TCRdb kept only the in-frame ones, dropping some. The table has fewer than 55,000 clones, roughly 80% seen once; the top ten hold approximately 4%. This specimen was PBMCs, taken before anti-PD-1 treatment. The receptors were gathered from a human donor with basal cell carcinoma. Both conserved end residues are part of each CDR3. The order of the fields is CDR3 DNA, CDR3 protein, clone size, J gene, D gene, V gene. D genes are given only for firm matches. Only part of the rows carry a size: once, few, many, or a class if the clone is expanded.

TGTGCCTGGACCTTAGGGGGTGATAATTCACCCCTCCACTTT	CAWTLGGDNSPLHF	.	TRBJ1-6	.	TRBV30
TGTGCCAGCAGTGTAGGGACAGGGAGCAATCAGCCCCAGCATTTT	CASSVGTGSNQPQHF	few	TRBJ1-5	TRBD1	TRBV28
TGTGCCAGCAGAAAAGGGACTAACACCGGGGAGCTGTTTTTT	CASRKGTNTGELFF	.	TRBJ2-2	.	TRBV2
TGTGCCAGCACTCCCGGAGGGATGGTTCGGGAGACCCAGTACTTC	CASTPGGMVRETQYF	.	TRBJ2-5	.	TRBV6-6
TGTGCCAGCAAGGCAACTAATGAAAAACTGTTTTTT	CASKATNEKLFF	.	TRBJ1-4	.	TRBV2
TGTGCCAGCAGTGTAGGCTCCACAGATACGCAGTATTTT	CASSVGSTDTQYF	.	TRBJ2-3	.	TRBV6-4
TGCGCCAGCAGCCCTACAGGGACAGGGGAAATTAATTCACCCCTCCACTTT	CASSPTGTGEINSPLHF	.	TRBJ1-6	TRBD1	TRBV5-1
TGTGCCTGGAGTTCCACAGGGAGGGTATTGGCCCAGCATTTT	CAWSSTGRVLAQHF	.	TRBJ1-5	.	TRBV30
TGTGCCTGGAGGGTTCAGGGTACTCGGGAGACCCAGTACTTC	CAWRVQGTRETQYF	.	TRBJ2-5	.	TRBV30
TGCGCCAGCAGCTTTGAGTTCGGGGGAACTAATGAAAAACTGTTTTTT	CASSFEFGGTNEKLFF	.	TRBJ1-4	.	TRBV5-1
TGTGCCAGTAGTCTGGAGGGAAGGTACGAGCAGTACTTC	CASSLEGRYEQYF	.	TRBJ2-7	.	TRBV19
TGTGCCAGCAGCGTAGAGGACTACTCTGGAAACACCATATATTTT	CASSVEDYSGNTIYF	.	TRBJ1-3	.	TRBV9
TGTGCCAGCAGCGGCAGGAGCGGGGGCGGCGGAGAGACCCAGTACTTC	CASSGRSGGGGETQYF	.	TRBJ2-5	TRBD2	TRBV5-4
TGTGCCAGCTCCGGGACCCCCAAGGGGGACACTGAAGCTTTCTTT	CASSGTPKGDTEAFF	once	TRBJ1-1	.	TRBV6-5
TGCGCCAGCAGCTCTCCAGGGGGCGGTGGGGCCAACGTCCTGACTTTC	CASSSPGGGGANVLTF	.	TRBJ2-6	TRBD1	TRBV4-1
TGTGCCAGCAGCTTACAAGCGGGGGGGCCCCGAGATACGCAGTATTTT	CASSLQAGGPRDTQYF	.	TRBJ2-3	TRBD2	TRBV7-8
TGTGCCAGCAGCTTAGCGGGGCTCCCCTTGCCAGCTTTCTTT	CASSLAGLPLPAFF	.	TRBJ1-1	.	TRBV7-9
TGTGCCAGCAGCGGACAGGGTAAGGTCTACGAGCAGTACTTC	CASSGQGKVYEQYF	few	TRBJ2-7	TRBD1	TRBV5-6
TGTGCCACCGTGACAGGGGGCGACACCGGGGAGCTGTTTTTT	CATVTGGDTGELFF	once	TRBJ2-2	TRBD1	TRBV6-5
TGTGCCAGCAGTTACTCGTGGCAGAACACTGAAGCTTTCTTT	CASSYSWQNTEAFF	.	TRBJ1-1	.	TRBV6-5
TGTGCCTGGAGTGGAGACTCGGCCCAAGAGACCCAGTACTTC	CAWSGDSAQETQYF	.	TRBJ2-5	.	TRBV30
TGCGCCAGCAGCTTGGCTTGGCCAGATACGCAGTATTTT	CASSLAWPDTQYF	.	TRBJ2-3	.	TRBV5-1
TGCGCCAGCAGCTACCAGCGGACTAGCGGGGGGGAGGATGAGCAGTTCTTC	CASSYQRTSGGEDEQFF	.	TRBJ2-1	TRBD2	TRBV5-1
TGTGCCAGCAGCTCTAGATGGGCCGGGTCGGATGAAGCTTTCTTT	CASSSRWAGSDEAFF	.	TRBJ1-1	.	TRBV7-9
TGTGCCACAAAGGGGGGACTAGCGGGTTCCTACGAGCAGTACTTC	CATKGGLAGSYEQYF	few	TRBJ2-7	TRBD2	TRBV10-3
TGTGCCAGCAGTTTATGGACAGATTCACCCCTCCACTTT	CASSLWTDSPLHF	.	TRBJ1-6	.	TRBV27
TGTGCCAGCAGTGATCCCGGGATAAGGAATTCACCCCTCCACTTT	CASSDPGIRNSPLHF	.	TRBJ1-6	.	TRBV6-4
TGTGCCAGCAGTTACTTGGCGGGGGCGATAGATACGCAGTATTTT	CASSYLAGAIDTQYF	.	TRBJ2-3	.	TRBV6-5
TGTGCCAGCAGCCCCCGACTAGCGGGCTACAATGAGCAGTTCTTC	CASSPRLAGYNEQFF	.	TRBJ2-1	TRBD2	TRBV6-5
TGCAGCGTACAGGGACAGGGGAGGCATGAGCAGTTCTTC	CSVQGQGRHEQFF	.	TRBJ2-1	TRBD1	TRBV29-1
TGCGCCAGCAGTTCGGACAGGGGAAGTCTGTTCTTC	CASSSDRGSLFF	.	TRBJ2-1	TRBD1	TRBV5-1
TGTGCCAGCAGGGATTCCCGGGGTGGTGAGACCCAGTACTTC	CASRDSRGGETQYF	.	TRBJ2-5	.	TRBV28
TGCGCCAGCAGTCAATTTGGGGACAGTGCTTCACCCCTCCACTTT	CASSQFGDSASPLHF	.	TRBJ1-6	TRBD1	TRBV23-1
TGTGCCAGCAGTTACGACAGGGGCCGTGGGGAAGCTTTCTTT	CASSYDRGRGEAFF	.	TRBJ1-1	TRBD1	TRBV6-6
TGTGCCAGCAGCTATACTAGCGGGGCTTCAGATACGCAGTATTTT	CASSYTSGASDTQYF	.	TRBJ2-3	TRBD2	TRBV13
TGTGCCAGCAGCCGAACGGGTGCCGGCTATGGCTACACCTTC	CASSRTGAGYGYTF	.	TRBJ1-2	.	TRBV25-1
TGCGCCAGCAGCTCCTGGACCCGGGACAGGGGGTCCTACGAGCAGTACTTC	CASSSWTRDRGSYEQYF	.	TRBJ2-7	TRBD1	TRBV4-1
TGTGCCAGCAGTGCCGTGGTGCGGATGGTCACTGAAGCTTTCTTT	CASSAVVRMVTEAFF	.	TRBJ1-1	.	TRBV27
TGTGCCAGTAGTGGACGAACGGGGGGGGTTTTGGCAGATACGCAGTATTTT	CASSGRTGGVLADTQYF	.	TRBJ2-3	TRBD2	TRBV19
TGCGCCAGCAGCTTGGGTACCCAGGATTATAATTCACCCCTCCACTTT	CASSLGTQDYNSPLHF	.	TRBJ1-6	.	TRBV5-1
TGTGCCAGCAGCAGGGGTCAAGAGACCCAGTACTTC	CASSRGQETQYF	.	TRBJ2-5	.	TRBV5-4
TGTGCCACCAGCAGAGTAGCGAGAGATGAGCAGTTCTTC	CATSRVARDEQFF	.	TRBJ2-1	.	TRBV15
TGTGCCAGCAGCGTTTACACAGGGCCCGGGGAGCTGTTTTTT	CASSVYTGPGELFF	.	TRBJ2-2	.	TRBV2
TGTGCCAGCAGTGCCCCGCCAGGGGGGGCCACAGATACGCAGTATTTT	CASSAPPGGATDTQYF	.	TRBJ2-3	.	TRBV6-1
TGTGCCAGCAGCCCGGGACAGGCTAACACCGGGGAGCTGTTTTTT	CASSPGQANTGELFF	.	TRBJ2-2	TRBD1	TRBV5-4
TGTGCCACCAGCAGAGAGGGGACAGGGTACGAGCAGTACTTC	CATSREGTGYEQYF	.	TRBJ2-7	TRBD1	TRBV15
TGTGCCAGCAGCTTGACAGGCTACCTTGCGAACACCGGGGAGCTGTTTTTT	CASSLTGYLANTGELFF	.	TRBJ2-2	.	TRBV5-6
TGTGCCAGCAGCTTCACAGAGATAGCCAAAAACATTCAGTACTTC	CASSFTEIAKNIQYF	.	TRBJ2-4	.	TRBV12-1
TGTGCCACCAGTGATTTTCAAGAGACCCAGTACTTC	CATSDFQETQYF	.	TRBJ2-5	.	TRBV24-1
TGTGCCAGCAGTGAACCTCGGACAGGACGATACGAGCAGTACTTC	CASSEPRTGRYEQYF	.	TRBJ2-7	TRBD1	TRBV6-1